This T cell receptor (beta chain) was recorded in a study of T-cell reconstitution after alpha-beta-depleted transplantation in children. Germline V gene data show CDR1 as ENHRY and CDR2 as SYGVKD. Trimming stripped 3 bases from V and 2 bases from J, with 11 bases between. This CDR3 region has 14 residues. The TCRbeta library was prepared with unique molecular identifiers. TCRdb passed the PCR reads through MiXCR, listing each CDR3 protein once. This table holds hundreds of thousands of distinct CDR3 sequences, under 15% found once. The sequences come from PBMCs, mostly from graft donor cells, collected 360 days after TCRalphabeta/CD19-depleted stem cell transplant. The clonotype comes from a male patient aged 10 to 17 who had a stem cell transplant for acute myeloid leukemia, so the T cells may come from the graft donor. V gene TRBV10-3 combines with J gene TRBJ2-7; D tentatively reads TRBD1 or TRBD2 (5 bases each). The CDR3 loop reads CAISEWGRAYEQYF. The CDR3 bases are TGTGCCATCAGTGAATGGGGGAGAGCCTACGAGCAGTACTTC.